Listed below are T cell receptor beta chains from one sample, sequenced in a study of OX40 agonist ivuxolimab in advanced cancers. This table comes from immunoSEQ multiplex PCR, and its TCRdb copy is limited to in-frame clones, with some not included. The sample records some 80,000 clones, approximately 85% being singletons. This sample comprised CD4+ or CD8+ T cells sorted from blood, obtained in a trial of the OX40 agonist ivuxolimab. Receptors were obtained from an adult with an advanced solid tumor such as melanoma, head and neck, liver or kidney cancer. The CDR3 runs from the conserved cysteine through the conserved F or W. Fields, in order: CDR3 length, J gene, clone size, V gene, D gene, CDR3 DNA, CDR3 protein. A D gene is named only where the DNA matches it firmly. Some rows mark clone size as missing; the rest say once, few, many or name a class of expanded clone.

>16|TRBJ2-1|-|TRBV5-8|TRBD1
TGTGCCAGCAGCTTGGGCGGGACAGGGTTTTCGTATGAGCAGTTCTTC
CASSLGGTGFSYEQFF
>15|TRBJ2-2|-|TRBV14|-
TGTGCCAGCAGCCTGGCGTGGGGTCGCACCGGGGAGCTGTTTTTT
CASSLAWGRTGELFF
>18|TRBJ1-6|few|TRBV27|TRBD1
TGTGCCAGCAGTTTAGAGGGAAGTGTAGGGACAGGGAATTCACCCCTCCACTTT
CASSLEGSVGTGNSPLHF
>15|TRBJ2-4|few|TRBV7-9|-
TGTGCCAGCAGCGGACAACTTTCGTCCAAAAACATTCAGTACTTC
CASSGQLSSKNIQYF
>15|TRBJ2-6|-|TRBV7-9|TRBD1
TGTGCCGGTTTGACAGGGAGCTCTGGGGCCAACGTCCTGACTTTC
CAGLTGSSGANVLTF
>14|TRBJ2-2|-|TRBV5-1|TRBD1
TGCGCCAGCAGCATGACAGGGGACACCGGGGAGCTGTTTTTT
CASSMTGDTGELFF
>11|TRBJ2-2|-|TRBV28|-
TGTGCCAGCACCCCCACCGGGGAGCTGTTTTTT
CASTPTGELFF
>14|TRBJ1-6|-|TRBV6-4|TRBD1
TGTGCCACCCCAGGGGGCGGCGATAATTCACCCCTCCACTTT
CATPGGGDNSPLHF
>12|TRBJ1-2|-|TRBV2|-
TGTGCCACCAAGGTTGGGGGGGAAGGCTACACCTTC
CATKVGGEGYTF
>14|TRBJ2-7|-|TRBV4-3|TRBD1
TGCGCCAGCAGCCACGTCGGGACAGGGGTCGAGCAGTACTTC
CASSHVGTGVEQYF